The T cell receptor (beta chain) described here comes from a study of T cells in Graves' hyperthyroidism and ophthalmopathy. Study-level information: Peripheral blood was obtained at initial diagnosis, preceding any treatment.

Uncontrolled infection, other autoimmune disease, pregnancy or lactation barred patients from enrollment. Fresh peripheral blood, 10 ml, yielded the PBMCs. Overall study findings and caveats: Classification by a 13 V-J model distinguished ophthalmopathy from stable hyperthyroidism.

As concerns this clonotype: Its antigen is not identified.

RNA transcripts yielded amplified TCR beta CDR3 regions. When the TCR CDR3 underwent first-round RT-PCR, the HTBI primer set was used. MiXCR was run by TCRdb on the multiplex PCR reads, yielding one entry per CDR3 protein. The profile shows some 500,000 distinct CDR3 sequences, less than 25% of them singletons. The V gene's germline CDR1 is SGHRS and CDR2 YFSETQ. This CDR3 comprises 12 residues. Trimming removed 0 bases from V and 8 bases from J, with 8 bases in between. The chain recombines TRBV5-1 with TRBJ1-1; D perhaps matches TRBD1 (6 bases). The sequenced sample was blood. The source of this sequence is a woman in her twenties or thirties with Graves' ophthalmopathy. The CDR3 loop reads CASSLGQEEAFF. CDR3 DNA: TGCGCCAGCAGCTTGGGACAGGAAGAAGCTTTCTTT.